The 25 T cell receptor beta chains below all came from one sample that was sequenced in a study of OX40 agonist ivuxolimab in advanced cancers. Method: immunoSEQ multiplex PCR; TCRdb's copy keeps in-frame clones and lacks some. The table includes approximately 25,000 clones, roughly 79% detected once. The starting material was CD4+ or CD8+ T cells sorted from blood, obtained in a trial of the OX40 agonist ivuxolimab. The receptors derive from an adult with an advanced solid tumor such as melanoma, head and neck, liver or kidney cancer.

This clone was recorded only once. The chain links TRBV29-1 to TRBJ2-3, with D unresolved. The CDR3 sequence is 10 residues long. V lost 6 bases to trimming and J lost 5 bases, with 6 bases between them. Germline V gene sequence: CDR1 SQVTM, CDR2 ANQGSEA. CDR3 bases: TGCAGCGTCAGAGTAGATACGCAGTATTTT. As protein: CSVRVDTQYF.

This clone was seen only once. The chain has TRBV7-9 and TRBJ1-5; 9 nucleotides line up with TRBD1. The CDR3 runs 16 residues. Looked up from germline, CDR1 is SEHNR and CDR2 is FQNEAQ (reference sequence). Trimming cost V 1 base and J 3 bases; bases outside gene matches: 4. In DNA form, the CDR3 reads TGTGCCAGCAGCTTAGTTGGACAGGGGAACAATCAGCCCCAGCATTTT. It codes for CASSLVGQGNNQPQHF.

This clone showed up just once. This chain connects TRBV5-1 to TRBJ1-1, with D perhaps matching TRBD1 (5 bases). Trimming removed 4 bases at V and 5 bases at J, with 18 bases between. Per germline, CDR1 SGHRS and CDR2 YFSETQ. The CDR3 loop spans 15 amino acids. DNA for the CDR3: TGCGCCAGCAGCCGAGGGCCTCGGGGGGATACTGAAGCTTTCTTT. The encoded protein is CASSRGPRGDTEAFF. Looking up the rest from reference TRBV5-1 and TRBJ1-1 gives the full variable domain: KAGVTQTPRYLIKTRGQQVTLSCSPISGHRSVSWYQQTPGQGLQFLFEYFSETQRNKGNFPGRFSGRQFSNSRSEMNVSTLELGDSALYLCASSRGPRGDTEAFFGQGTRLTVV.

V usage is TRBV28 and J usage is TRBJ1-2, with 10 bases matching TRBD1. This CDR3 has 13 amino acids. With V trimmed by 7 bases and J by 7 bases, 6 bases remained unmatched. Germline V gene data show CDR1 as MDHEN and CDR2 as SYDVKM. The CDR3 is CASIRQGAAGYTF. The CDR3, as DNA: TGTGCCAGCATCCGACAGGGGGCGGCTGGCTACACCTTC.

The chain has TRBV13 and TRBJ2-5; 9 bases are a match to TRBD2. J was trimmed by 2 bases and V by 1 base; bases with no gene match: 8. This CDR3 is built from 17 residues. Germline V gene lookup returns CDR1 PRHDT and CDR2 FYEKMQ (reference sequence). CDR3 bases: TGTGCCAGCAGCTTAGAGGCGATCGCGGGGGGGCAAGAGACCCAGTACTTC. It specifies CASSLEAIAGGQETQYF.

The table lists this clone with a count of one. The V and J genes are TRBV12-5 and TRBJ2-5, with D possibly being TRBD1 (6 bases). CDR3 size: 15 residues. V was trimmed by 1 base and J by 2 bases, leaving 11 bases between them. Germline V gene data show CDR1 as LGHNT and CDR2 as FRNRAP. CDR3: CASGLGNREQETQYF. CDR3 sequence (DNA): TGTGCTAGTGGTTTGGGGAACAGGGAACAAGAGACCCAGTACTTC.

The chain combines TRBV30 with TRBJ1-2, with 7 bases aligning to TRBD1. The ends lost 4 bases at V and 2 bases at J; junction bases unmatched: 10. Germline V gene lookup returns CDR1 GTSNPN and CDR2 SVGIG (reference sequence). There are 15 residues in the CDR3. CDR3 amino acids: CAWTQGLGLNYGYTF. In DNA form, the CDR3 reads TGTGCCTGGACACAGGGGCTCGGTTTGAACTATGGCTACACCTTC.

The chain is built from TRBV11-2 and TRBJ2-7, with D possibly TRBD1 on 5 matching bases. V was trimmed by 2 bases and J by 3 bases, leaving 14 bases between them. CDR3 size: 15 residues. The germline V gene has CDR1 SGHAT and CDR2 FQNNGV. CDR3 nucleotides: TGTGCCAGCAGCTTATTACTGGGGCTTAGCTACGAGCAGTACTTC. This encodes CASSLLLGLSYEQYF.

In its sample, this clone ranks as medium-sized. The gene calls are TRBV6-1 and TRBJ1-2; 9 nucleotides align to TRBD1. V dropped 10 bases and J dropped 4; count of bases not matched to a gene: 13. The CDR3 sequence is 15 residues long. Germline V gives CDR1 MNHNS, CDR2 SASEGT. The CDR3 sequence is CATWTGETTSYGYTF. The CDR3 nucleotides read TGTGCCACTTGGACAGGGGAGACAACCAGCTATGGCTACACCTTC.

The chain has TRBV5-4 and TRBJ1-4; D is unresolved. Per the germline V gene, CDR1 is SGHNT and CDR2 is YYREEE (reference sequence). Trimming shortened V by 0 bases and J by 7 bases, and 10 bases separated the two germline ends. The CDR3 totals 14 residues. The CDR3 bases are TGTGCCAGCAGCTTGGCCCGTTCTAGTGAAAAACTGTTTTTT. Translating gives CASSLARSSEKLFF. The full variable domain, its missing parts supplied by reference TRBV5-4 and TRBJ1-4, is ETGVTQSPTHLIKTRGQQVTLRCSSQSGHNTVSWYQQALGQGPQFIFQYYREEENGRGNFPPRFSGLQFPNYSSELNVNALELDDSALYLCASSLARSSEKLFFGSGTQLSVL.

CDR3 region: CASSYSGTGNYNEQFF. The CDR3, as DNA: TGTGCCAGCAGTTACTCCGGGACAGGGAACTACAATGAGCAGTTCTTC. The V and J genes are TRBV6-5 and TRBJ2-1; 9 nucleotides align to TRBD1. V was clipped by 0 bases and J by 3 bases; unmatched bases: 3. CDR3 length: 16 amino acids. Per the germline V gene, CDR1 is MNHEY and CDR2 is SVGAGI.

V usage is TRBV5-6 and J usage is TRBJ2-7, with D possibly being TRBD2 (5 bases). Trimming cost V 4 bases and J 3 bases, with 11 bases left between them. The CDR3 totals 13 residues. Germline V gene sequence: CDR1 SGHDT, CDR2 YYEEEE. CDR3 DNA: TGTGCCAGCAGCCACACTAGTTTCTACGAGCAGTACTTC. Translating it yields CASSHTSFYEQYF.

V is TRBV4-1 and J is TRBJ1-2; no firm D call. Germline CDR1 and CDR2: MGHRA and YSYEKL. The CDR3 consists of 16 residues. Deletions cut 0 bases from V and 4 bases from J, with 15 bases between. DNA for the CDR3: TGCGCCAGCAGCCAAGATTTCGGGGTACAAAGCTATGGCTACACCTTC. This translates into CASSQDFGVQSYGYTF.

This clone counts as medium-sized. The rearrangement uses TRBV7-9 and TRBJ1-5, with D perhaps TRBD1 (5 bases). The ends were cut back, 5 bases at V and 0 bases at J, with 11 bases in the middle. The CDR3 is 15 amino acids. Germline CDR1 is SEHNR and CDR2 is FQNEAQ (reference sequence). In nucleotides, the CDR3 is TGTGCCAGCAGCCAAGACGGGGCTAGCAATCAGCCCCAGCATTTT. Translation: CASSQDGASNQPQHF.

The gene calls are TRBV28 and TRBJ1-1; maybe TRBD1 (6 bases). CDR1 is MDHEN, CDR2 SYDVKM, per germline. CDR3 size: 15 residues. The germline V and J ends were trimmed by 2 bases and 5 bases, with 15 bases remaining between them. The CDR3 DNA follows: TGTGCCAGCAGTTTAAGGGCACGGAGGGGGACTGAAGCTTTCTTT. Translating it yields CASSLRARRGTEAFF.

The rearrangement joins TRBV5-1 to TRBJ1-2, with D possibly being TRBD1 (5 bases). The CDR3 totals 16 residues. The V gene's germline CDR1 is SGHRS and CDR2 YFSETQ. V dropped 3 bases and J dropped 3 bases, with 18 bases sitting between them. CDR3 coding DNA: TGCGCCAGCAGCTCACCCGAAGGGGCCACTTACTATGGCTACACCTTC. Its translation: CASSSPEGATYYGYTF.

The chain uses TRBV2 and TRBJ2-2; D uncertain. V gave up 2 bases and J gave up 5 bases, with 3 bases separating them. The germline gives CDR1 SNHLY, CDR2 FYNNEI. This CDR3 region has 12 residues. CDR3 nucleotides: TGTGCCAGCAGTGAATGGACCGGGGAGCTGTTTTTT. Translated, it gives CASSEWTGELFF.

The chain employs TRBV6-6 and TRBJ1-4; D unclear. This CDR3 has 11 amino acids. The germline CDR1 and CDR2 sequences are MNHNY and SVGAGI (reference sequence). The ends were cut back, 0 bases at V and 16 bases at J, with 9 bases in the middle. For the CDR3, the DNA is TGTGCCAGCAGTTACTCAGGGCGATGGTTTTTT. Translated, it gives CASSYSGRWFF.

The chain couples TRBV27 to TRBJ1-2, with TRBD1 identical over 10 bases. In germline, CDR1 is MNHEY, CDR2 SMNVEV (reference sequence). The length of the CDR3 is 16 residues. J gave up 3 bases and V 3 bases, and 7 bases lay outside the gene matches. CDR3 nucleotide sequence: TGTGCCAGCAGTTTGGCCGGACAGGGGGACTACTATGGCTACACCTTC. The encoded protein is CASSLAGQGDYYGYTF.

The CDR3 loop is CASLAFGVASGYTF. In nucleotides, the CDR3 is TGTGCCAGCCTGGCATTCGGGGTGGCAAGTGGCTACACCTTC. The gene calls are TRBV27 and TRBJ1-2; D is unclear. V dropped 8 bases and J dropped 7 bases, with 20 bases sitting between them. CDR1 is MNHEY and CDR2 is SMNVEV in the germline V gene (reference sequence). The CDR3 has 14 residues.

The rearrangement links TRBV5-1 to TRBJ2-3; tentatively, D is TRBD1 (6 bases). Trimming removed 0 bases from V and 5 bases from J, with 10 bases in between. Germline V CDR1 and CDR2: SGHRS, YFSETQ. This CDR3 spans 14 amino acids. The CDR3 spells CASSLARGGDTQYF. CDR3 bases: TGCGCCAGCAGCTTGGCCAGAGGGGGAGATACGCAGTATTTT.

V is TRBV9 and J is TRBJ1-6; 7 nucleotides agree with TRBD1. Trimming removed 3 bases from V and 0 bases from J; junction bases left unmatched: 3. Per the germline V gene, CDR1 is SGDLS and CDR2 is YYNGEE. This CDR3 has 16 amino acids. Written as DNA, the CDR3 is TGTGCCAGCAGCGAGGACAGGAGCTCCTATAATTCACCCCTCCACTTT. It is translated as CASSEDRSSYNSPLHF.

V usage is TRBV19 and J usage is TRBJ2-1, with 8 bases fitting TRBD1. In germline, CDR1 is LNHDA, CDR2 SQIVND (reference sequence). J lost 9 bases, V lost 1 base, and 2 bases had no gene match. This CDR3 region has 13 residues. The CDR3 here is CASSIGQGAEQFF. CDR3 DNA: TGTGCCAGTAGTATAGGCCAGGGGGCTGAGCAGTTCTTC.

The chain is built from TRBV29-1 and TRBJ1-5; D gene uncertain. The CDR3 covers 15 residues. The V and J ends lost 6 bases and 2 bases respectively, with 17 bases between them. Germline-derived CDR1 and CDR2 are SQVTM and ANQGSEA. The CDR3 DNA reads as TGCAGCGTGGGCGACGGGATCGTGGGCAATCAGCCCCAGCATTTT. Translating it yields CSVGDGIVGNQPQHF.

The V and J genes are TRBV7-8 and TRBJ1-1, with D tentatively TRBD1 (5 bases). In germline, CDR1 is SGHVS, CDR2 FQNEAQ. The V end was cut by 5 bases, the J end by 0 bases, with 16 bases between. The CDR3 loop spans 16 amino acids. This CDR3 reads CASSLMAGTVNTEAFF. CDR3 bases: TGTGCCAGCAGCCTAATGGCCGGGACGGTGAACACTGAAGCTTTCTTT.